These 11 T cell receptor beta chains originate from one sample sequenced in a study of identical twins. One entry per CDR3 protein, called by TCRdb with MiXCR from the 5' RACE reads. The table shows under 300,000 distinct CDR3 sequences, with around an eighth occurring only once. Sequenced: memory (CD45RO+) T cells sorted from blood. The receptor source for this set is a woman between 18 and 30 years old in good health.

The rearrangement uses TRBV29-1 and TRBJ2-3, with D unclear. The CDR3 runs 11 residues. Germline V gives CDR1 SQVTM, CDR2 ANQGSEA. V was trimmed by 8 bases and J by 4 bases, leaving 10 bases between them. The CDR3 loop reads CSTRPPDTQYF. CDR3 DNA: TGCAGCACCCGACCCCCAGATACGCAGTATTTT.

The CDR3 is CASSRGTASGGNEQFF. In DNA, the CDR3 is TGCGCCAGCAGCCGAGGGACGGCTAGCGGGGGGAATGAGCAGTTCTTC. The chain recombines TRBV5-1 with TRBJ2-1; 11 positions agree with TRBD2. The CDR3 totals 16 residues. V was clipped by 4 bases and J by 7 bases; unmatched bases: 10. The germline V gene has CDR1 SGHRS and CDR2 YFSETQ.

The gene calls are TRBV4-3 and TRBJ2-7, with TRBD2 as a possible D gene (5 bases). The length of the CDR3 is 16 residues. The ends were cut back, 3 bases at V and 0 bases at J, with 15 bases in the middle. CDR1 and CDR2 from the germline V gene are LGHNA and YSLEER. For the CDR3, the DNA is TGCGCCAGCAGCCATTTCCTCCGGGATCCCTCCTACGAGCAGTACTTC. Encoded protein: CASSHFLRDPSYEQYF.

The rearrangement uses TRBV11-2 and TRBJ2-4; no reliable D call. The CDR3 contains 12 residues. V lost 7 bases to trimming and J lost 1 base, with 5 bases between them. CDR1 is SGHAT and CDR2 is FQNNGV in the germline V gene. The CDR3 reads CASIGAKNIQYF. The DNA of the CDR3 is TGTGCCAGCATCGGTGCCAAAAACATTCAGTACTTC.

The sample holds a few counts of this clonotype. V is TRBV11-2 and J is TRBJ2-2, with D possibly being TRBD1 or TRBD2 (7 bases each). CDR3 length equals 19 residues. Trimming cost V 5 bases and J 5 bases, with 27 bases left between them. The germline V gene encodes CDR1 SGHAT and CDR2 FQNNGV. CDR3: CASSGTGTAGRRKTGELFF. For the CDR3, the DNA is TGTGCCAGCAGCGGCACCGGGACAGCGGGAAGGAGGAAGACCGGGGAGCTGTTTTTT.

V is TRBV7-2 and J is TRBJ2-7, with TRBD2 as a possible D gene (5 bases). Between the trimmed V and J ends, which lost 5 bases and 1 base, there was a span of 18 bases. The CDR3 loop spans 16 amino acids. Germline-derived CDR1 and CDR2 are SGHTA and FQGNSA. CDR3 in DNA: TGTGCCAGCAGCCGTATGGAGGCTAGTGAGTCCTACGAGCAGTACTTC. This gives the protein CASSRMEASESYEQYF.

This clonotype was counted only a few times. The V and J genes are TRBV7-9 and TRBJ1-6; no definite D call. Germline V gene lookup returns CDR1 SEHNR and CDR2 FQNEAQ (reference sequence). Deletions cut 1 base from V and 14 bases from J, with 15 bases between. The CDR3 consists of 14 residues. The CDR3, as DNA: TGTGCCAGCAGCTTAGGGTCCGGGGAGAGGACCCTCCACTTT. Encoded protein: CASSLGSGERTLHF.

The gene calls are TRBV25-1 and TRBJ2-1; 10 bases agree with TRBD1. After removal of 3 bases from V and 9 bases from J, the junction contained 8 bases not matched to a gene. Germline V gives CDR1 MGHDK, CDR2 SYGVNS. This CDR3 has 15 residues. CDR3 in amino acids: CASSDGDRGLTEQFF. The CDR3 nucleotides are TGTGCCAGCAGTGATGGGGACAGGGGCCTTACTGAGCAGTTCTTC.

This clonotype was detected ten times or more. The chain carries TRBV5-1 and TRBJ2-7; 7 positions agree with TRBD1. The CDR3 has 14 amino acids. The germline gives CDR1 SGHRS, CDR2 YFSETQ. With V trimmed by 4 bases and J by 6 bases, 10 bases remained unmatched. The CDR3 spells CASSLGTVPGEQYF. The CDR3 region has the DNA TGCGCCAGCAGCCTGGGGACAGTCCCGGGCGAGCAGTACTTC.

The gene calls are TRBV7-8 and TRBJ2-1; D is uncertain. The ends were cut back, 0 bases at V and 9 bases at J, with 9 bases in the middle. Germline assignment: CDR1 SGHVS and CDR2 FQNEAQ. The CDR3 spans 13 residues. Here the CDR3 DNA reads TGTGCCAGCAGCTTAGCTGGGTTTAGTGAGCAGTTCTTC. It specifies CASSLAGFSEQFF. Based on the CDR3 plus reference TRBV7-8 and TRBJ2-1, the full variable domain is GAGVSQSPRYKVAKRGQDVALRCDPISGHVSLFWYQQALGQGPEFLTYFQNEAQLDKSGLPSDRFFAERPEGSVSTLKIQRTQQEDSAVYLCASSLAGFSEQFFGPGTRLTVL.

J is TRBJ1-5 and V is TRBV6-2 or TRBV6-3; D is perhaps TRBD1 (5 bases). The CDR3 contains 15 residues. The V gene lost 4 bases and the J gene lost 7 bases, with 17 bases spanning the gap. CDR1 and CDR2 (germline): MNHEY, SVGEGT. CDR3 sequence: CASSWGGHVGQPQHF. In DNA, the CDR3 is TGTGCCAGCAGTTGGGGCGGGCACGTGGGGCAGCCCCAGCATTTT.